Below are 19 T cell receptor beta chains sequenced from a single sample in a study of sequential checkpoint blockade in melanoma. As for treatment: randomized to nivolumab then ipilimumab (arm A) or the reverse (arm B). The repertoire was sequenced with immunoSEQ multiplex PCR; TCRdb's copy has only in-frame clones and lacks some. The sample records around 16,000 clones, 90% to 95% being singletons. The sequenced sample was CD8+ T cells sorted from blood (inferred from file names), obtained from a patient given nivolumab and ipilimumab in sequence. The receptor source for this set is a human donor with melanoma.

The V and J genes are TRBV19 and TRBJ1-5; D not resolved. Germline CDR1 reads LNHDA; CDR2 reads SQIVND (reference sequence). V lost 5 bases and J 9 bases, leaving 17 bases between the germline ends. CDR3 length equals 14 residues. CDR3 loop: CASSSHRVGRPQHF. In nucleotides, the CDR3 is TGTGCCAGTAGTTCTCACCGGGTGGGGAGGCCCCAGCATTTT.

This chain links TRBV21-1 with TRBJ2-7; no check of the table's D call, TRBD2, against the DNA was made. TRBV21-1 is noted as a pseudogene. This CDR3 is built from 15 residues. The CDR3 loop reads CASITGLADSYEQYF. CDR3 in DNA: TGTGCCAGCATAACGGGACTAGCGGATTCCTACGAGCAGTACTTC.

V is TRBV6-4 and J is TRBJ1-5; weak D call: TRBD1 (5 bases). Germline V gene lookup returns CDR1 MRHNA and CDR2 SNTAGT. V was clipped by 5 bases and J by 4 bases, with 12 bases between them. This CDR3 contains 14 residues. The CDR3 spells CASSKGLSNQPQHF. CDR3 DNA sequence: TGTGCCAGCAGTAAGGGGCTCTCAAATCAGCCCCAGCATTTT.

The chain links TRBV27 to TRBJ1-1; D is unresolved. The CDR3 is made up of 13 amino acids. V lost 1 base to trimming and J lost 1 base, with 4 bases between them. The V gene's germline CDR1 is MNHEY and CDR2 SMNVEV (reference sequence). The chain's CDR3 is CASSLLQNTEAFF. The CDR3 nucleotides read TGTGCCAGCAGTTTATTACAGAACACTGAAGCTTTCTTT.

This rearrangement joins TRBV7-2 to TRBJ2-1, with TRBD2 identical over 10 bases. The junction had 6 bases not matched to a gene; V was cut back by 5 bases and J by 2 bases. Germline V gene data show CDR1 as SGHTA and CDR2 as FQGNSA. The CDR3 covers 16 residues. The CDR3 region is CASSTLAGEAYNEQFF. For the CDR3, the DNA is TGTGCCAGCAGCACTCTAGCGGGAGAAGCCTACAATGAGCAGTTCTTC.

This chain links TRBV19 with TRBJ1-5; 10 bases are a match to TRBD1. V gave up 5 bases and J gave up 5 bases; unmatched junction bases: 12. The length of the CDR3 is 17 residues. Germline lookup yields CDR1 LNHDA and CDR2 SQIVND (reference sequence). CDR3 nucleotides: TGTGCCAGTAGTCCCTCCCCCGGGACAGGGGAACATCAGCCCCAGCATTTT. Amino acid sequence: CASSPSPGTGEHQPQHF.

The genes are TRBV7-2 and TRBJ1-2; 9 positions match TRBD1. The CDR3 has 14 amino acids. The trim removed 3 bases at V and 2 bases at J, leaving 1 base unmatched. Germline V lookup: CDR1 SGHTA, CDR2 FQGNSA. CDR3 sequence reads: CASSFGTGNYGYTF. In DNA, the CDR3 is TGTGCCAGCAGCTTTGGGACAGGGAACTATGGCTACACCTTC.

The J gene is TRBJ2-7, the V gene TRBV28; TRBD2 matches at 11 bases. CDR3 length: 17 amino acids. The junction had 9 bases not matched to a gene; V was cut back by 5 bases and J by 0 bases. Looked up from germline, CDR1 is MDHEN and CDR2 is SYDVKM. CDR3 in DNA: TGTGCCAGCAGTCCCGGACTAGCGGGCCTTCACTCCTACGAGCAGTACTTC. Translating gives CASSPGLAGLHSYEQYF. The variable domain in full, completed from reference TRBV28 and TRBJ2-7, reads DVKVTQSSRYLVKRTGEKVFLECVQDMDHENMFWYRQDPGLGLRLIYFSYDVKMKEKGDIPEGYSVSREKKERFSLILESASTNQTSMYLCASSPGLAGLHSYEQYFGPGTRLTVT.

The V gene is TRBV28, the J gene TRBJ2-3; TRBD1 matches at 7 bases. This CDR3 comprises 19 residues. With 4 bases clipped from V and 0 bases from J, the junction kept 16 bases outside the gene matches. Looked up from germline, CDR1 is MDHEN and CDR2 is SYDVKM. The CDR3 spells CASSSIRLLQGPSTDTQYF. In nucleotides, the CDR3 is TGTGCCAGCAGTTCGATCAGACTCTTACAGGGGCCTAGCACAGATACGCAGTATTTT.

The chain combines TRBV14 with TRBJ1-1; no firm D call. V was shortened by 2 bases and J by 5 bases, with 15 bases between the two germline ends. The germline CDR1 and CDR2 sequences are SGHDN and FVKESK. The CDR3 runs 15 residues. The CDR3 loop reads CASSQSPNMYTEAFF. CDR3 DNA sequence: TGTGCCAGCAGCCAATCCCCCAACATGTATACTGAAGCTTTCTTT.

This chain links TRBV28 with TRBJ2-2; D is ambiguous. The CDR3 extends over 14 amino acids. V shed 6 bases and J shed 4 bases, with 12 bases lying between them. In germline, CDR1 is MDHEN, CDR2 SYDVKM. In nucleotides, the CDR3 is TGTGCCAGCAGACCCACTCTTAGCACCGGGGAGCTGTTTTTT. Translating gives CASRPTLSTGELFF.

The rearrangement links TRBV5-4 to TRBJ2-7; 7 bases match TRBD2. The germline gives CDR1 SGHNT, CDR2 YYREEE (reference sequence). The CDR3 is 14 residues long. The trim removed 4 bases at V and 5 bases at J, leaving 9 bases unmatched. Written as DNA, the CDR3 is TGTGCCAGCAGCGGGGACGGCGGGAGACACGAGCAGTACTTC. It is translated as CASSGDGGRHEQYF.

This clone was seen just once. The chain couples TRBV19 to TRBJ2-7; D possibly corresponds to TRBD1 (5 bases). Looked up from germline, CDR1 is LNHDA and CDR2 is SQIVND (reference sequence). This CDR3 has 16 residues. The V gene lost 5 bases and the J gene lost 0 bases, with 17 bases spanning the gap. The DNA for the CDR3 is TGTGCCAGTAGTCCCCGGGTTGACAGCCTCTCCTACGAGCAGTACTTC. It codes for CASSPRVDSLSYEQYF.

The chain employs TRBV5-8 and TRBJ2-7, with 9 bases aligning to TRBD1. This CDR3 has 14 amino acids. Germline V lookup: CDR1 SGHTS, CDR2 YDEGEE. V gave up 3 bases and J gave up 5 bases; unmatched junction bases: 6. CDR3 protein: CASSSQGALDEQYV. The CDR3 nucleotides read TGTGCCAGCAGCTCACAGGGGGCGTTGGACGAGCAGTACGTC.

The CDR3 nucleotides are TGTGCCAGCAGCTTTAAGCTCCAAGCGGGAGATGTAGAGCAGTACTTC. It encodes CASSFKLQAGDVEQYF. V and J are TRBV7-8 and TRBJ2-7; 8 nucleotides line up with TRBD2. After removal of 3 bases from V and 7 bases from J, the junction contained 14 bases not matched to a gene. CDR3 length: 16 residues. In germline, CDR1 is SGHVS, CDR2 FQNEAQ.

The rearrangement links TRBV28 to TRBJ2-7; D gene unclear. The CDR3 has 15 amino acids. V lost 3 bases to trimming and J lost 1 base, with 13 bases between them. Germline CDR1 MDHEN, CDR2 SYDVKM. Here the CDR3 DNA reads TGTGCCAGCAGTTTTTCCCCTCAAACTTCCTACGAGCAGTACTTC. Amino acid sequence: CASSFSPQTSYEQYF.

The rearrangement uses TRBV29-1 and TRBJ1-4; 10 positions agree with TRBD1. The CDR3 loop spans 15 amino acids. Unmatched junction bases numbered 11, after V lost 3 bases and J lost 10 bases. Germline lookup yields CDR1 SQVTM and CDR2 ANQGSEA. This chain's CDR3 is CSVEQKTGGRGKLFF. CDR3 DNA: TGCAGCGTTGAGCAGAAGACAGGGGGCCGAGGAAAACTGTTTTTT. Filled out from reference TRBV29-1 and TRBJ1-4, the complete variable domain reads SAVISQKPSRDICQRGTSLTIQCQVDSQVTMMFWYRQQPGQSLTLIATANQGSEATYESGFVIDKFPISRPNLTFSTLTVSNMSPEDSSIYLCSVEQKTGGRGKLFFGSGTQLSVL.

The V call is TRBV15, the J call TRBJ1-2; no firm D call. The CDR3 length is 13 residues. Germline loops: CDR1 LNHNV, CDR2 YYDKDF (reference sequence). V was pared by 2 bases and J by 9 bases, with 13 bases between. The CDR3 sequence is CATSRSGSESYTF. CDR3 nucleotides: TGTGCCACCAGCAGATCCGGGTCTGAGAGCTACACCTTC. Full variable domain (outside the CDR3, taken from reference TRBV15 and TRBJ1-2): DAMVIQNPRYQVTQFGKPVTLSCSQTLNHNVMYWYQQKSSQAPKLLFHYYDKDFNNEADTPDNFQSRRPNTSFCFLDIRSPGLGDTAMYLCATSRSGSESYTFGSGTRLTVV.

V is TRBV5-8 and J is TRBJ2-7, with 11 bases matching TRBD2. The CDR3 is 17 residues long. Germline-derived CDR1 and CDR2 are SGHTS and YDEGEE. V gave up 0 bases and J gave up 3 bases; unmatched junction bases: 8. In nucleotides, the CDR3 is TGTGCCAGCAGCTTGGACCCGCTTCTAGCGGGGGGCTACGAGCAGTACGTC. It encodes CASSLDPLLAGGYEQYV.